This TCR beta chain was captured by sequencing in a study of memory CD4+ T cells and cytomegalovirus serostatus. This table comes from immunoSEQ multiplex PCR, and its TCRdb copy is limited to in-frame clones, with some not included. The profile covers about 96,000 clones, with about four fifths appearing a single time and 3.6% taken by the ten largest. Single viable CD3+CD4+CD8-CD45RO+ cells were sorted as the memory CD4+ T cells. This clonotype was obtained from an adult in good health and CMV-seropositive. The sequenced sample was memory CD4+ T cells from blood.

CDR3 DNA: TGTGCCAGCAGCGTAGGCTCAGAATCGTCGAAAGGCTACACCTTC. Amino acid sequence: CASSVGSESSKGYTF. The rearrangement links TRBV9 to TRBJ1-2; D gene uncertain. V shed 0 bases and J shed 8 bases, with 17 bases lying between them. CDR1 and CDR2 from the germline V gene are SGDLS and YYNGEE. The CDR3 is made up of 15 amino acids.